This TCR beta chain is drawn from a study of shared clonotypes between healthy human individuals. V shed 4 bases and J 0 bases; nucleotides not matched to a gene: 13. Germline V gene sequence: CDR1 SGDLS, CDR2 YYNGEE. The CDR3 runs 18 residues. Remarks on this clone: Its target is unknown.

Some clones are missing from TCRdb's copy, which holds only in-frame ones; the method was immunoSEQ multiplex PCR. The table records 650,000 to 750,000 clones, less than 80% of them present only once. Study outcomes and limitations: Estimated clonotype richness was generally higher in naive than memory subsets.

The specimen sequenced was memory CD4+ T cells sorted from blood. Described subset: CD45RA-negative fraction. This chain uses TRBV9 with TRBJ1-3, with 7 positions matching TRBD1. The receptor's source is a young woman in good health. CDR3 protein: CASSPRSGQRISGNTIYF. The DNA of the CDR3 is TGTGCCAGCAGCCCCCGTTCGGGACAGAGAATCTCTGGAAACACCATATATTTT.